Each of the 22 T cell receptor beta chains below was sequenced from the same sample in a study of spatial heterogeneity in lung cancer. Sample time point: sample taken at primary tumor resection. TCRdb re-analysed the 5' RACE reads in MiXCR, keeping a single row per CDR3 protein. Altogether roughly 25,000 distinct CDR3 sequences are present, around 5.1% being singletons, with the ten largest covering more than 4.5%. The material sequenced was PBMCs, taken at surgery. The receptors stem from a male donor with early-stage non-small cell lung cancer.

The sample holds many counts of this clonotype. The chain has TRBV11-1 and TRBJ1-4, with TRBD1 matching 7 bases. V lost 5 bases and J lost 6; bases outside the gene matches: 9. CDR3 length: 15 amino acids. Germline CDR1 SGHAT, CDR2 FQDESV (reference sequence). This CDR3 reads CASSGQDRTHEKLFF. The CDR3 DNA sequence: TGTGCCAGCAGCGGACAGGACAGAACGCATGAAAAACTGTTTTTT.

There are many counts of this clonotype. V usage is TRBV19 and J usage is TRBJ1-4, with a weak D call TRBD1 (5 bases). V lost 6 bases and J lost 0, with 11 bases in between. The germline V gene has CDR1 LNHDA and CDR2 SQIVND (reference sequence). The CDR3 consists of 15 residues. The CDR3 loop reads CASSKRQPTNEKLFF. DNA for the CDR3: TGTGCCAGTAGCAAAAGACAGCCAACTAATGAAAAACTGTTTTTT.

This clonotype appeared many times. The chain uses TRBV5-1 and TRBJ1-5, with 8 nucleotides matching TRBD1. The CDR3 length is 14 residues. V lost 0 bases to trimming and J lost 8 bases; unmatched junction nucleotides: 4. The germline V gene encodes CDR1 SGHRS and CDR2 YFSETQ. CDR3 region: CASSLGTGREPQHF. The CDR3 nucleotides are TGCGCCAGCAGCTTGGGGACAGGGCGGGAGCCCCAGCATTTT.

At least ten counts were recorded for this clonotype. The V call is TRBV12-3 or TRBV12-4, the J call TRBJ2-1; D is ambiguous. V shed 6 bases and J shed 7 bases, with 16 bases lying between them. This CDR3 spans 14 amino acids. The CDR3: CASSLLQFRNEQFF. The DNA of the CDR3 is TGTGCCAGCAGCCTGCTGCAATTCAGGAATGAGCAGTTCTTC.

The sample holds many counts of this clonotype. The chain combines TRBV12-3 or TRBV12-4 with TRBJ2-3; the D gene could be TRBD1 or TRBD2 (5 bases each). This CDR3 region has 13 residues. V lost 7 bases and J 12 bases, leaving 20 bases between the germline ends. The CDR3 loop is CASIIPGTLHQYF. As DNA, the CDR3 is TGTGCCAGCATCATTCCCGGGACCCTTCACCAGTATTTT.

This clonotype was observed many times. The CDR3 protein is CASKLTSWETQYF. For the CDR3, the DNA is TGTGCCAGCAAGCTTACTAGCTGGGAGACCCAGTACTTC. This rearrangement joins TRBV2 to TRBJ2-5, with D maybe TRBD2 (6 bases). The ends were cut back, 7 bases at V and 5 bases at J, with 14 bases in the middle. The CDR3 length is 13 residues. The V gene's germline CDR1 is SNHLY and CDR2 FYNNEI.

Ten or more counts support this clonotype. V usage is TRBV7-8 and J usage is TRBJ2-5, with D possibly being TRBD2 (5 bases). The CDR3 is 15 amino acids. Trimming cost V 3 bases and J 5 bases, with 16 bases left between them. The germline V gene encodes CDR1 SGHVS and CDR2 FQNEAQ. The CDR3 region has the DNA TGTGCCAGCAGCTTGGGAGCGTGGAGCTCTGAGACCCAGTACTTC. Its protein is CASSLGAWSSETQYF.

This clonotype was seen ten or more times. This chain uses TRBV6-2 or TRBV6-3 with TRBJ2-1, with 8 bases that match TRBD2. Germline V lookup: CDR1 MNHEY, CDR2 SVGEGT. The V segment lost 5 bases and the J segment 7 bases; nucleotides outside the gene matches: 7. The CDR3 runs 14 residues. The CDR3 nucleotides are TGTGCCAGCAGTGCACGGGGGGGCCCAAATGAGCAGTTCTTC. Translated, it gives CASSARGGPNEQFF.

This clonotype was seen many times. This chain links TRBV12-3 or TRBV12-4 with TRBJ2-3; D may be TRBD2 (6 bases). The CDR3 loop spans 13 amino acids. V lost 5 bases, J lost 0 bases, and 6 bases lay in between. CDR3 residues: CASSSGSTDTQYF. The CDR3 DNA sequence: TGTGCCAGCAGTAGCGGGAGCACAGATACGCAGTATTTT.

This clonotype was seen many times. This chain joins TRBV14 and TRBJ1-1, with D possibly matching TRBD1 (5 bases). V shed 2 bases and J shed 1 base, with 11 bases lying between them. Germline loops: CDR1 SGHDN, CDR2 FVKESK. The CDR3 runs to 15 residues. The CDR3 DNA is TGTGCCAGCAGCCAAAGGGACTTAAAGAACACTGAAGCTTTCTTT. As protein: CASSQRDLKNTEAFF.

There are many counts of this clonotype. This chain uses TRBV3-1 with TRBJ2-1, with TRBD1 identical over 9 bases. Trimming removed 3 bases from V and 6 bases from J; junction bases left unmatched: 6. From germline, CDR1 is LGHDT and CDR2 YNNKEL (reference sequence). The CDR3 covers 15 residues. The CDR3 nucleotides are TGTGCCAGCAGCCAGGGACAGGGTTTACCCAATGAGCAGTTCTTC. Translated, it gives CASSQGQGLPNEQFF.

This clonotype occurred many times. The chain uses TRBV20-1 and TRBJ2-7, with 8 bases matching TRBD1. Unmatched junction bases numbered 12, after V lost 4 bases and J lost 4 bases. CDR1 DFQATT and CDR2 SNEGSKA come from the germline V gene (reference sequence). CDR3 size: 15 residues. This CDR3 is CSANPGQGRIYEQYF. The CDR3 DNA reads TGCAGTGCTAACCCCGGACAGGGTCGAATATACGAGCAGTACTTC.

This clonotype has a count of ten or more. The genes are TRBV19 and TRBJ2-3; 13 bases match TRBD2. The CDR3 covers 19 residues. The V and J ends lost 4 bases and 4 bases, in that order; junction bases with no gene match: 14. Per the germline V gene, CDR1 is LNHDA and CDR2 is SQIVND (reference sequence). For the CDR3, the DNA is TGTGCCAGTAGTACAAGGACTAGCGGGAGTGCTGGGAAGCCAGATACGCAGTATTTT. Protein product: CASSTRTSGSAGKPDTQYF. Using reference TRBV19 and TRBJ2-3 for the parts outside the CDR3, the full variable domain is DGGITQSPKYLFRKEGQNVTLSCEQNLNHDAMYWYRQDPGQGLRLIYYSQIVNDFQKGDIAEGYSVSREKKESFPLTVTSAQKNPTAFYLCASSTRTSGSAGKPDTQYFGPGTRLTVL.

This clonotype was counted many times. The chain recombines TRBV6-2 or TRBV6-3 with TRBJ1-1; D unresolved. The CDR3 runs to 14 residues. Germline CDR1 and CDR2: MNHEY and SVGEGT. Trimming pared 10 bases from V and 0 bases from J, leaving 15 bases between. In DNA, the CDR3 is TGTGCCACCTGTTCATTACTCATGAACACTGAAGCTTTCTTT. Protein: CATCSLLMNTEAFF.

This clonotype was recorded at least ten times. V and J are TRBV7-2 and TRBJ1-1; D not certain. The CDR3 consists of 14 residues. The V end was cut by 0 bases, the J end by 5 bases, with 10 bases between. Germline CDR1 SGHTA, CDR2 FQGNSA. The CDR3 reads CASSLALSGTEAFF. The CDR3 region has the DNA TGTGCCAGCAGCTTAGCCTTGTCTGGGACTGAAGCTTTCTTT. Full variable domain (rest looked up from reference TRBV7-2 and TRBJ1-1): GAGVSQSPSNKVTEKGKDVELRCDPISGHTALYWYRQSLGQGLEFLIYFQGNSAPDKSGLPSDRFSAERTGGSVSTLTIQRTQQEDSAVYLCASSLALSGTEAFFGQGTRLTVV.

There are many counts of this clonotype. This chain's CDR3 is CASSYGNQPQHF. The CDR3 DNA reads TGTGCCAGCAGTTACGGCAATCAGCCCCAGCATTTT. The J gene is TRBJ1-5, the V gene TRBV6-2 or TRBV6-3; no reliable D call. V was shortened by 2 bases and J by 2 bases, with 1 base between the two germline ends. The CDR3 is 12 amino acids. The germline V gene has CDR1 MNHEY and CDR2 SVGEGT.

Ten or more counts support this clonotype. The chain is built from TRBV19 and TRBJ2-2; D is possibly TRBD1 (6 bases). The germline gives CDR1 LNHDA, CDR2 SQIVND (reference sequence). The CDR3 has 15 residues. V lost 1 base and J 4 bases, leaving 10 bases between the germline ends. Here the CDR3 reads CASSIAGHLTGELFF. The CDR3 nucleotides are TGTGCCAGTAGTATAGCGGGACACCTCACCGGGGAGCTGTTTTTT.

This clonotype was seen a few times. The genes are TRBV5-4 and TRBJ2-5; 8 positions agree with TRBD2. The germline V gene has CDR1 SGHNT and CDR2 YYREEE (reference sequence). The V segment lost 6 bases and the J segment 3 bases; nucleotides outside the gene matches: 1. This CDR3 contains 12 residues. CDR3 sequence (DNA): TGTGCCAGCAAGCGGGAGAAAGAGACCCAGTACTTC. This codes for CASKREKETQYF. The full variable domain, its missing parts supplied by reference TRBV5-4 and TRBJ2-5, is ETGVTQSPTHLIKTRGQQVTLRCSSQSGHNTVSWYQQALGQGPQFIFQYYREEENGRGNFPPRFSGLQFPNYSSELNVNALELDDSALYLCASKREKETQYFGPGTRLLVL.

The table lists this clonotype with a few counts. This chain uses TRBV6-6 with TRBJ1-6; tentatively, D is TRBD1 (5 bases). Germline assignment: CDR1 MNHNY and CDR2 SVGAGI (reference sequence). Trimming pared 6 bases from V and 3 bases from J, leaving 6 bases between. The CDR3 contains 13 residues. In DNA form, the CDR3 reads TGTGCCAGCAGCGACAGCTATAATTCACCCCTCCACTTT. The encoded protein is CASSDSYNSPLHF.

This clonotype was found many times. This chain links TRBV27 with TRBJ2-7; 10 bases are a match to TRBD1. Losses at the gene ends were 5 bases for V and 3 bases for J; bases not matched to a gene: 10. The CDR3 totals 16 residues. Looked up from germline, CDR1 is MNHEY and CDR2 is SMNVEV (reference sequence). CDR3 nucleotide sequence: TGTGCCAGCAGTCGACGACAGGGGGCAGGGTTCTACGAGCAGTACTTC. Its translation: CASSRRQGAGFYEQYF.

This clonotype occurred many times. The genes are TRBV9 and TRBJ2-1; no reliable D call. CDR3 length: 13 amino acids. The V gene lost 0 bases and the J gene lost 5 bases, with 6 bases spanning the gap. Germline V CDR1 and CDR2: SGDLS, YYNGEE. The chain's CDR3 is CASSVAGDNEQFF. As DNA, the CDR3 is TGTGCCAGCAGCGTAGCTGGAGACAATGAGCAGTTCTTC.

This clonotype was observed at least ten times. This chain connects TRBV20-1 to TRBJ2-7, with D possibly TRBD1 on 5 matching bases. The CDR3 has 12 amino acids. Trimming pared 3 bases from V and 2 bases from J, leaving 8 bases between. Germline V lookup: CDR1 DFQATT, CDR2 SNEGSKA (reference sequence). As DNA, the CDR3 is TGCAGTGCTAGGGACAAGCCCTACGAGCAGTACTTC. Its protein product is CSARDKPYEQYF.